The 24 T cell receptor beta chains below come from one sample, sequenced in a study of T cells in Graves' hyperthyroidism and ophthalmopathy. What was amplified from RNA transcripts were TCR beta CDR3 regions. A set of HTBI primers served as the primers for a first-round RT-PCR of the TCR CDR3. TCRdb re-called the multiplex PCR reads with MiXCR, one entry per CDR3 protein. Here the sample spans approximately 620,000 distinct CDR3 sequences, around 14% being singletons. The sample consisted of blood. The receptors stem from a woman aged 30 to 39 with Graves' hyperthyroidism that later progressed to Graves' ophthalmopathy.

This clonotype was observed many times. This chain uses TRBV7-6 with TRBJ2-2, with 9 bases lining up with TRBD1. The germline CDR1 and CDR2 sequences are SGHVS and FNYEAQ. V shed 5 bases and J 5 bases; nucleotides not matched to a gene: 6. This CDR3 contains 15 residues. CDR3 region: CASSPGQGRTGELFF. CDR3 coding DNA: TGTGCCAGCAGCCCCGGACAGGGGAGGACCGGGGAGCTGTTTTTT.

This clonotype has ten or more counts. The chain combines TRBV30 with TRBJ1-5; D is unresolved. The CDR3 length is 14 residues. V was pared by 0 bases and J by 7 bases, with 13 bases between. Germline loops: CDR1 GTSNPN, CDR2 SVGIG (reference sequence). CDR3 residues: CAWSVLGFQQPQHF. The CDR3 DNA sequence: TGTGCCTGGAGTGTACTCGGATTTCAACAGCCCCAGCATTTT. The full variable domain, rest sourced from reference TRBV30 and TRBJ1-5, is SQTIHQWPATLVQPVGSPLSLECTVEGTSNPNLYWYRQAAGRGLQLLFYSVGIGQISSEVPQNLSASRPQDRQFILSSKKLLLSDSGFYLCAWSVLGFQQPQHFGDGTRLSIL.

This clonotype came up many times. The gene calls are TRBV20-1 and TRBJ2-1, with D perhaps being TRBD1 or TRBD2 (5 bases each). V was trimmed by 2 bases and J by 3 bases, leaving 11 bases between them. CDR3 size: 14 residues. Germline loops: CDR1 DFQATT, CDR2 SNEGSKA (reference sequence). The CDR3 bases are TGCAGTGCTAGATGGGACGGCCACTACAATGAGCAGTTCTTC. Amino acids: CSARWDGHYNEQFF.

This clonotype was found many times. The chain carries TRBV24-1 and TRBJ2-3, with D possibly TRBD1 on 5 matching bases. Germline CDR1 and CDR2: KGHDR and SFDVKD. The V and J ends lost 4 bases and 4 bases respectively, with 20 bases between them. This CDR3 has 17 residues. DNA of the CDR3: TGTGCCACCAGTGACTTCGGCCAGGGCCCCAAGGCAGATACGCAGTATTTT. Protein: CATSDFGQGPKADTQYF.

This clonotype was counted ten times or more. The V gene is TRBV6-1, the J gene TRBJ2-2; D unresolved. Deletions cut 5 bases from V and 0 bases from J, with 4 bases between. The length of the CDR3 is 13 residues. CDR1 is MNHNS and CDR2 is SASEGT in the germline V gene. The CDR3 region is CASSFPNTGELFF. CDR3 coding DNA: TGTGCCAGCAGTTTCCCGAACACCGGGGAGCTGTTTTTT.

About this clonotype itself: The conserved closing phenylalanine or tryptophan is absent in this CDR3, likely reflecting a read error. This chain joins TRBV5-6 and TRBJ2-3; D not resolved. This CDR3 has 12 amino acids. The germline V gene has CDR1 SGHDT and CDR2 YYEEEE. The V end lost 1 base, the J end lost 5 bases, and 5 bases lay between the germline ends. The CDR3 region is CASSLQVDTQYS. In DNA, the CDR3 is TGTGCCAGCAGCTTGCAGGTAGATACGCAGTATTCT.

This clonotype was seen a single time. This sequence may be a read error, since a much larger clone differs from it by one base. CDR3 region: CASSLIRTPVYEQYF. The DNA for the CDR3 is TGTGCCAGCAGCTTAATCCGGACACCAGTCTACGAGCAGTACTTC. V and J are TRBV7-2 and TRBJ2-7; the D gene is possibly TRBD1 (5 bases). Between the trimmed V and J ends, which lost 2 bases and 3 bases, there was a span of 14 bases. Looked up from germline, CDR1 is SGHTA and CDR2 is FQGNSA. The CDR3 length is 15 residues.

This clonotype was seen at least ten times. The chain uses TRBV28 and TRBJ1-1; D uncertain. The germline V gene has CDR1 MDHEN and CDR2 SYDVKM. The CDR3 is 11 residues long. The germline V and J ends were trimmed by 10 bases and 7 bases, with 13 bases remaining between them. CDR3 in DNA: TGTGCCACCTTACGTCGGGATGAAGCTTTCTTT. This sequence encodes CATLRRDEAFF. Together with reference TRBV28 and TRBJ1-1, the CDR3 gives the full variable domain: DVKVTQSSRYLVKRTGEKVFLECVQDMDHENMFWYRQDPGLGLRLIYFSYDVKMKEKGDIPEGYSVSREKKERFSLILESASTNQTSMYLCATLRRDEAFFGQGTRLTVV.

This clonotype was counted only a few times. The CDR3 DNA reads as TGCGCCAGCACCCTGGGGGCCGGTGGAACCGGTGAGCAGTTCTTC. Protein sequence: CASTLGAGGTGEQFF. This chain connects TRBV10-2 to TRBJ2-1, with a possible D match to TRBD1 (6 bases). Germline V gene sequence: CDR1 WSHSY, CDR2 SAAADI. This CDR3 is 15 amino acids long. Trimming stripped 7 bases from V and 9 bases from J, with 22 bases between.

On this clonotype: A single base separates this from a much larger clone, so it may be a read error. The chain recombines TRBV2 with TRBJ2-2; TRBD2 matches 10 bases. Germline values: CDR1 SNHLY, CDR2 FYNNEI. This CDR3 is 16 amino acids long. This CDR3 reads CASSVLAGEDTGEPFF. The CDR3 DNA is TGTGCCAGCAGTGTCCTAGCGGGAGAGGACACCGGGGAGCCGTTTTTT.

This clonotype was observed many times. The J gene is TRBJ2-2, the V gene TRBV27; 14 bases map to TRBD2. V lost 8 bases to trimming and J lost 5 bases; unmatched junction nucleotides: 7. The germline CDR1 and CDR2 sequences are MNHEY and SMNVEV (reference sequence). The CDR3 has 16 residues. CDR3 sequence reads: CASGFWTSGRTGELFF. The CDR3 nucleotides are TGTGCCAGCGGATTTTGGACTAGCGGGAGGACCGGGGAGCTGTTTTTT.

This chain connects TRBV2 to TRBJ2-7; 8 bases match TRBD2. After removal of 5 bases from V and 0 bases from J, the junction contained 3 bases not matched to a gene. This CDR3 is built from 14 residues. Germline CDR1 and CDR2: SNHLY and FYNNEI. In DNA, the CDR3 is TGTGCCAGCAGTATTAGCGGGAACTCCTACGAGCAGTACTTC. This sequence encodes CASSISGNSYEQYF.

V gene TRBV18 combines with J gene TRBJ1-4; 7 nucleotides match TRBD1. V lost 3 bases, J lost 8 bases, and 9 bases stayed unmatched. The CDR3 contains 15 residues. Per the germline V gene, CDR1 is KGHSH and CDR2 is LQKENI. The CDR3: CASSPNRGLDEKLFF. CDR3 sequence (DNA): TGTGCCAGCTCACCGAACAGGGGTCTGGACGAAAAACTGTTTTTT.

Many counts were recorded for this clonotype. DNA for the CDR3: TGTGCCAGCAGCTTAGATTACTCTGCGACATCTGGAAACACCATATATTTT. Translating gives CASSLDYSATSGNTIYF. The chain combines TRBV11-3 with TRBJ1-3; D call uncertain. Looked up from germline, CDR1 is SGHNT and CDR2 is YENEEA. V was trimmed by 0 bases and J by 1 base, leaving 13 bases between them. The CDR3 extends over 17 amino acids.

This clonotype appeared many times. The CDR3 sequence: CASSRGPYEQYF. CDR3 coding DNA: TGTGCCAGCAGTCGGGGGCCCTACGAGCAGTACTTC. This chain connects TRBV12-3 or TRBV12-4 to TRBJ2-7; D possibly matches TRBD1 or TRBD2 (6 bases each). V lost 5 bases and J lost 2, with 7 bases in between. The CDR3 covers 12 residues.

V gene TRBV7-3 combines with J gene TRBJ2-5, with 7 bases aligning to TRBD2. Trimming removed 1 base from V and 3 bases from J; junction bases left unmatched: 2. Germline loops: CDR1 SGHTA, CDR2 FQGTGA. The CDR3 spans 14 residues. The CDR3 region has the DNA TGTGCCAGCAGCTTAAATGGGGGGGAAGAGACCCAGTACTTC. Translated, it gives CASSLNGGEETQYF.

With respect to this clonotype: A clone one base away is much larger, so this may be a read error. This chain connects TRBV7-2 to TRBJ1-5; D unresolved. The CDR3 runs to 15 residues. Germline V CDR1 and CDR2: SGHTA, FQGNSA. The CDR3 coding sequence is TGTGCCGGCAGCCCGGACGCTGGGAGCAATCAGCCCCAGCATTTT. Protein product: CAGSPDAGSNQPQHF.

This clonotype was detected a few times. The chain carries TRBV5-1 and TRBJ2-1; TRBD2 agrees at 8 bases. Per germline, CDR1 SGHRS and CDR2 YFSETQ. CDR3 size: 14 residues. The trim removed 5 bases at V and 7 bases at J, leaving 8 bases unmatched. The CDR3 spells CASSLREVGNEQFF. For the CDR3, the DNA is TGCGCCAGCAGTCTGCGGGAGGTGGGTAATGAGCAGTTCTTC.

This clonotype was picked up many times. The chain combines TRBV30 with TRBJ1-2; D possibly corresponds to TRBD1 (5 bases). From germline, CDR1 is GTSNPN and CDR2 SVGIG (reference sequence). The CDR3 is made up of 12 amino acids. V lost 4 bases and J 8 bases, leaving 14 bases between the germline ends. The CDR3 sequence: CAWMRQGQGYTF. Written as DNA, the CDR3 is TGTGCCTGGATGAGGCAGGGCCAGGGCTACACCTTC.

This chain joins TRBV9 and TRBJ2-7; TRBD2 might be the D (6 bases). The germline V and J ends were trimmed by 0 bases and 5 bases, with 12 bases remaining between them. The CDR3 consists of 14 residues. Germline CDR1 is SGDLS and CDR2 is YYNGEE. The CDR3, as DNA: TGTGCCAGCAGCGTAGGGGACTCCTTCCACGAGCAGTACTTC. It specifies CASSVGDSFHEQYF. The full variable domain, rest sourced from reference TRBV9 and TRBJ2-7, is DSGVTQTPKHLITATGQRVTLRCSPRSGDLSVYWYQQSLDQGLQFLIQYYNGEERAKGNILERFSAQQFPDLHSELNLSSLELGDSALYFCASSVGDSFHEQYFGPGTRLTVT.

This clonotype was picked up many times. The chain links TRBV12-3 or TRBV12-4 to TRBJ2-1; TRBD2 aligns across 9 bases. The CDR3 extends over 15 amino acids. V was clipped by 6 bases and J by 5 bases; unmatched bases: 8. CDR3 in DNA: TGTGCCAGCAGCCTTAGCGGGAGTGTCGACAATGAGCAGTTCTTC. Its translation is CASSLSGSVDNEQFF.

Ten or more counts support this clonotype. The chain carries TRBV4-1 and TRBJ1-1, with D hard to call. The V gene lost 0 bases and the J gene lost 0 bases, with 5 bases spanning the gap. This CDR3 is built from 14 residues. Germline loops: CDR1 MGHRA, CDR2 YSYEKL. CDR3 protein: CASSQDLLNTEAFF. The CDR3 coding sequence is TGCGCCAGCAGCCAAGATCTCTTGAACACTGAAGCTTTCTTT.

CDR3 protein: CASSMWGVSNQPQHF. The CDR3 bases are TGTGCCAGTAGTATGTGGGGGGTAAGCAATCAGCCCCAGCATTTT. The chain links TRBV19 to TRBJ1-5; possibly TRBD1 for D (5 bases). This CDR3 has 15 amino acids. Trimming removed 3 bases from V and 1 base from J, with 10 bases in between. CDR1 LNHDA and CDR2 SQIVND come from the germline V gene (reference sequence).

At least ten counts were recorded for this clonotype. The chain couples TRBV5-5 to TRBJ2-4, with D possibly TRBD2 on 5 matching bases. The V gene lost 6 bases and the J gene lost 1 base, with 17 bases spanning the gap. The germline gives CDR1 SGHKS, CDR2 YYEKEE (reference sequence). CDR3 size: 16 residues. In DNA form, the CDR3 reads TGTGCCAGCACTGCGAGGGATTCTCGTGCCAAAAACATTCAGTACTTC. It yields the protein CASTARDSRAKNIQYF.